Shown below are 30 T cell receptor beta chains from a single sample sequenced in a study of blood T cell repertoires in COVID-19. Produced via immunoSEQ multiplex PCR; TCRdb's table is partial and in-frame only. This sample has 350,000 or so clones, with 80% to 95% found just once. Input material: PBMCs or T cells enriched from blood (not recorded which). The receptors originated from a woman aged 25 to 39 who had recovered from COVID-19.

The V gene is TRBV5-4, the J gene TRBJ2-5; D possibly corresponds to TRBD2 (5 bases). The germline gives CDR1 SGHNT, CDR2 YYREEE (reference sequence). The CDR3 extends over 14 amino acids. V was trimmed by 3 bases and J by 3 bases, leaving 12 bases between them. As DNA, the CDR3 is TGTGCCAGCAGCTCACTAGGAGCCAAAGAGACCCAGTACTTC. Encoded protein: CASSSLGAKETQYF.

The CDR3 protein is CASSFLWSGSRADTQYF. The CDR3 region has the DNA TGTGCCAGCAGCTTCCTATGGAGCGGGAGTCGGGCAGATACGCAGTATTTT. The chain uses TRBV7-2 and TRBJ2-3; 8 bases line up with TRBD2. The CDR3 has 17 amino acids. With V trimmed by 3 bases and J by 4 bases, 12 bases remained unmatched. CDR1 is SGHTA, CDR2 FQGNSA, per germline.

The chain employs TRBV21-1 and TRBJ2-3; the table's D call TRBD2 went unverified against the DNA. TRBV21-1 is deemed a pseudogene. This CDR3 contains 14 residues. CDR3 in DNA: TGTGCCAGCAGAACTAGCCCTAGCACAGATACGCAGTATTTT. It is translated as CASRTSPSTDTQYF.

This clone has more than one count but fewer than ten. This CDR3 reads CATSAAGQPQHF. CDR3 nucleotides: TGTGCCACCAGTGCGGCGGGGCAGCCCCAGCATTTT. The chain links TRBV24-1 to TRBJ1-5; D unclear. CDR1 and CDR2 from the germline V gene are KGHDR and SFDVKD. The CDR3 extends over 12 amino acids. The V end was cut by 5 bases, the J end by 7 bases, with 8 bases between.

The gene calls are TRBV28 and TRBJ2-3; 9 nucleotides line up with TRBD2. V lost 3 bases to trimming and J lost 8 bases; unmatched junction nucleotides: 9. This CDR3 comprises 15 residues. Germline V gene data show CDR1 as MDHEN and CDR2 as SYDVKM. The CDR3 DNA follows: TGTGCCAGCAGTTTGTGGCGGGGGGGCCGAGGTACGCAGTATTTT. This gives the protein CASSLWRGGRGTQYF.

This chain connects TRBV2 to TRBJ2-1; the match to TRBD2 covers 7 bases. Germline V CDR1 and CDR2: SNHLY, FYNNEI. This CDR3 is built from 16 residues. V shed 6 bases and J 2 bases; nucleotides not matched to a gene: 10. Here the CDR3 reads CASRGKREVAYNEQFF. The CDR3 DNA reads TGTGCCAGCAGAGGTAAACGGGAGGTCGCCTACAATGAGCAGTTCTTC.

This clone has only one observation. The chain uses TRBV19 and TRBJ2-1; TRBD2 might be the D (6 bases). The V end was cut by 5 bases, the J end by 4 bases, with 15 bases between. The CDR3 runs 15 residues. Per germline, CDR1 LNHDA and CDR2 SQIVND (reference sequence). The chain's CDR3 is CASSPGTGEYNEQFF. The CDR3 nucleotides are TGTGCCAGTAGTCCCGGGACTGGGGAGTACAATGAGCAGTTCTTC.

The genes are TRBV9 and TRBJ1-1, with D tentatively TRBD1 (5 bases). This CDR3 contains 14 residues. The germline V and J ends were trimmed by 1 base and 4 bases, with 11 bases remaining between them. Looked up from germline, CDR1 is SGDLS and CDR2 is YYNGEE. CDR3 in amino acids: CASSVTGQGTEAFF. The CDR3 DNA is TGTGCCAGCAGCGTAACGGGCCAGGGCACTGAAGCTTTCTTT. The variable domain in full, completed from reference TRBV9 and TRBJ1-1, reads DSGVTQTPKHLITATGQRVTLRCSPRSGDLSVYWYQQSLDQGLQFLIQYYNGEERAKGNILERFSAQQFPDLHSELNLSSLELGDSALYFCASSVTGQGTEAFFGQGTRLTVV.

The V gene is TRBV28, the J gene TRBJ2-7, with 12 bases lining up with TRBD2. V shed 5 bases, J shed 2 bases, and the junction held 7 bases outside the gene matches. CDR3 length: 16 amino acids. From germline, CDR1 is MDHEN and CDR2 SYDVKM. CDR3 sequence: CASSATSGSTPYEQYF. The CDR3 DNA is TGTGCCAGCAGTGCGACTAGCGGGAGTACCCCCTACGAGCAGTACTTC.

The rearrangement uses TRBV29-1 and TRBJ1-1, with D unresolved. The germline gives CDR1 SQVTM, CDR2 ANQGSEA. The CDR3 has 11 amino acids. The V gene lost 3 bases and the J gene lost 3 bases, with 5 bases spanning the gap. The CDR3 loop is CSVDGYTEAFF. CDR3 DNA sequence: TGCAGCGTTGACGGGTACACTGAAGCTTTCTTT.

A single count supports this clone. This chain links TRBV7-2 with TRBJ2-2, with 14 bases matching TRBD2. CDR1 SGHTA and CDR2 FQGNSA come from the germline V gene. The CDR3 consists of 18 residues. The J segment lost 6 bases and the V segment lost 2 bases, leaving 8 bases of the junction unmatched. The CDR3 here is CASSLQGLAGVGAGELFF. The CDR3, as DNA: TGTGCCAGCAGCTTACAGGGACTAGCGGGAGTTGGAGCCGGGGAGCTGTTTTTT. The entire variable domain, with the rest obtained from reference TRBV7-2 and TRBJ2-2, is as follows: GAGVSQSPSNKVTEKGKDVELRCDPISGHTALYWYRQSLGQGLEFLIYFQGNSAPDKSGLPSDRFSAERTGGSVSTLTIQRTQQEDSAVYLCASSLQGLAGVGAGELFFGEGSRLTVL.

The CDR3 coding sequence is TGTGCCAGCAGGATAGAACAGGTCGGGGAGCTGTTTTTT. Its protein product is CASRIEQVGELFF. This chain connects TRBV11-1 to TRBJ2-2; TRBD1 might be the D (5 bases). This CDR3 has 13 amino acids. V lost 6 bases to trimming and J lost 7 bases, with 12 bases between them. In germline, CDR1 is SGHAT, CDR2 FQDESV (reference sequence).

The chain carries TRBV7-2 and TRBJ1-3, with 8 bases that match TRBD1. Germline CDR1 is SGHTA and CDR2 is FQGNSA. The CDR3 is 18 amino acids. V was pared by 2 bases and J by 0 bases, with 9 bases of the junction left unmatched. Written as DNA, the CDR3 is TGTGCCAGCAGCTTACTCGGACAGGGCCCTATCTCTGGAAACACCATATATTTT. Its translation is CASSLLGQGPISGNTIYF.

This chain connects TRBV19 to TRBJ2-3, with a weak D call TRBD2 (6 bases). Deletions cut 6 bases from V and 2 bases from J, with 9 bases between. CDR1 and CDR2 from the germline V gene are LNHDA and SQIVND (reference sequence). This CDR3 is 13 amino acids long. CDR3 in amino acids: CASRLAATDTQYF. Here the CDR3 DNA reads TGTGCCAGTAGACTAGCAGCCACAGATACGCAGTATTTT.

In this sample, this clone turned up once. The CDR3 bases are TGTGCCAGCTCACCTCTTGGGGAGATGAACACTGAAGCTTTCTTT. Protein product: CASSPLGEMNTEAFF. The rearrangement links TRBV18 to TRBJ1-1; D gene ambiguous. The CDR3 consists of 15 residues. Germline lookup yields CDR1 KGHSH and CDR2 LQKENI. Trimming pared 3 bases from V and 0 bases from J, leaving 11 bases between.

For the CDR3, the DNA is TGTGCCAGCAGCTTGGGCCAGCTCGAAGCTTTCTTT. Its protein product is CASSLGQLEAFF. J is TRBJ1-1 and V is TRBV7-9; D remains ambiguous. V was shortened by 3 bases and J by 8 bases, with 10 bases between the two germline ends. The CDR3 is 12 amino acids. The V gene's germline CDR1 is SEHNR and CDR2 FQNEAQ (reference sequence). The whole variable domain, remainder taken from reference TRBV7-9 and TRBJ1-1, is DTGVSQNPRHKITKRGQNVTFRCDPISEHNRLYWYRQTLGQGPEFLTYFQNEAQLEKSRLLSDRFSAERPKGSFSTLEIQRTEQGDSAMYLCASSLGQLEAFFGQGTRLTVV.

The V gene is TRBV6-5, the J gene TRBJ2-7; the match to TRBD1 covers 7 bases. J was trimmed by 9 bases and V by 5 bases; bases with no gene match: 7. The CDR3 is 12 residues long. CDR1 is MNHEY, CDR2 SVGAGI, per germline. Written as DNA, the CDR3 is TGTGCCAGCAGTCCTCGGACAGGCACGCAGTACTTC. This codes for CASSPRTGTQYF.

The rearrangement links TRBV11-3 to TRBJ1-2, with D perhaps matching TRBD1 (5 bases). Germline V lookup: CDR1 SGHNT, CDR2 YENEEA. V was cut by 2 bases and J by 2 bases, with 6 bases left in between. The CDR3 length is 13 residues. Here the CDR3 reads CASSLQGNYGYTF. The CDR3 DNA is TGTGCCAGCAGCTTACAGGGAAACTATGGCTACACCTTC.

This chain uses TRBV29-1 with TRBJ2-3; TRBD2 matches 7 bases. There are 13 residues in the CDR3. CDR1 and CDR2 (germline): SQVTM, ANQGSEA. Trimming took 5 bases from V and 0 from J; bases not matched to a gene: 2. The CDR3 region is CSVLAASTDTQYF. The CDR3, as DNA: TGCAGCGTTCTAGCGGCTAGCACAGATACGCAGTATTTT.

Concerning this clone: This sample includes further DNA sequences coding for the same CDR3. The genes are TRBV12-3 or TRBV12-4 and TRBJ1-6; a possible D gene is TRBD1 (6 bases). The CDR3 runs to 13 residues. V lost 9 bases to trimming and J lost 7 bases, with 13 bases between them. CDR3 in DNA: TGTGCCAGTAGAGGGCAGGGGAATTCACCCCTCCACTTT. Protein: CASRGQGNSPLHF.

The chain joins TRBV6-5 to TRBJ1-5; TRBD1 might be the D (6 bases). V lost 7 bases to trimming and J lost 2 bases, with 15 bases between them. In germline, CDR1 is MNHEY, CDR2 SVGAGI. This CDR3 is built from 15 residues. CDR3 DNA: TGTGCCAGCAACCCGGTACACAGGGGCAATCAGCCCCAGCATTTT. This encodes CASNPVHRGNQPQHF.

The chain uses TRBV27 and TRBJ2-7; D is perhaps TRBD1 (5 bases). The V and J ends lost 1 base and 0 bases respectively, with 10 bases between them. The CDR3 contains 15 residues. Germline V gene data show CDR1 as MNHEY and CDR2 as SMNVEV (reference sequence). The CDR3 loop reads CASSLLRGLSYEQYF. The CDR3 nucleotides read TGTGCCAGCAGTTTATTAAGGGGCCTCTCCTACGAGCAGTACTTC.

The chain uses TRBV28 and TRBJ1-5; unclear D gene. Germline V lookup: CDR1 MDHEN, CDR2 SYDVKM. This CDR3 contains 11 residues. V lost 8 bases and J 5 bases, leaving 7 bases between the germline ends. CDR3: CASSSDQPQHF. The CDR3 DNA sequence: TGTGCCAGCTCCAGTGATCAGCCCCAGCATTTT.

The chain has TRBV28 and TRBJ2-1, with D possibly TRBD1 on 6 matching bases. Trimming left V 6 bases short and J 5 bases short, with 20 bases between. The CDR3 runs to 16 residues. Germline loops: CDR1 MDHEN, CDR2 SYDVKM. The CDR3: CASSFQTDSSHNEQFF. CDR3 coding DNA: TGTGCCAGCAGCTTTCAAACGGACAGTAGTCACAATGAGCAGTTCTTC.

The CDR3 bases are TGTGCCAGCAGCCGGACTAGCGGGAGGGCCGGGGTGAATGAGCAGTTCTTC. Protein product: CASSRTSGRAGVNEQFF. The chain carries TRBV11-2 and TRBJ2-1; 15 positions agree with TRBD2. The CDR3 contains 17 residues. Germline CDR1 is SGHAT and CDR2 is FQNNGV. V lost 5 bases, J lost 7 bases, and 9 bases stayed unmatched.

The chain carries TRBV12-3 or TRBV12-4 and TRBJ1-2; 10 bases align to TRBD1. Trimming took 6 bases from V and 4 from J; bases not matched to a gene: 2. The CDR3 has 13 residues. The CDR3 reads CASRRTGGYGYTF. Written as DNA, the CDR3 is TGTGCCAGCAGGAGGACAGGGGGCTATGGCTACACCTTC.

The chain has TRBV2 and TRBJ2-5, with TRBD2 identical over 9 bases. This CDR3 region has 14 residues. After removal of 6 bases from V and 2 bases from J, the junction contained 4 bases not matched to a gene. Germline V gene data show CDR1 as SNHLY and CDR2 as FYNNEI. CDR3 region: CASRAGGFQETQYF. The CDR3 region has the DNA TGTGCCAGCAGAGCGGGGGGCTTTCAAGAGACCCAGTACTTC. The variable domain in full, completed from reference TRBV2 and TRBJ2-5, reads EPEVTQTPSHQVTQMGQEVILRCVPISNHLYFYWYRQILGQKVEFLVSFYNNEISEKSEIFDDQFSVERPDGSNFTLKIRSTKLEDSAMYFCASRAGGFQETQYFGPGTRLLVL.

The chain employs TRBV23-1 and TRBJ2-2; a possible D gene is TRBD2 (6 bases). TRBV23-1 has ORF status, its function being uncertain. Trimming took off 5 bases at V and 1 base at J, with 20 bases between the two ends. This CDR3 contains 18 residues. The CDR3 nucleotides are TGCGCCAGCAGTATCATCAATCGTGGTAGCGGGAACACCGGGGAGCTGTTTTTT. Its translation is CASSIINRGSGNTGELFF.

The chain links TRBV4-3 to TRBJ1-1; D remains unclear. With 2 bases removed from V and 1 base from J, the gap between germline ends came to 5 bases. CDR1 is LGHNA, CDR2 YSLEER, per germline. The length of the CDR3 is 13 residues. The CDR3 reads CASSQLRNTEAFF. The CDR3 DNA reads TGCGCCAGCAGCCAACTTCGGAACACTGAAGCTTTCTTT.

This clone occurred a few times. The CDR3: CASSPEMNTEAFF. Here the CDR3 DNA reads TGTGCCAGCTCACCAGAGATGAACACTGAAGCTTTCTTT. This chain uses TRBV18 with TRBJ1-1; D call uncertain. Germline loops: CDR1 KGHSH, CDR2 LQKENI. This CDR3 is built from 13 residues. The V gene lost 2 bases and the J gene lost 0 bases, with 4 bases spanning the gap.